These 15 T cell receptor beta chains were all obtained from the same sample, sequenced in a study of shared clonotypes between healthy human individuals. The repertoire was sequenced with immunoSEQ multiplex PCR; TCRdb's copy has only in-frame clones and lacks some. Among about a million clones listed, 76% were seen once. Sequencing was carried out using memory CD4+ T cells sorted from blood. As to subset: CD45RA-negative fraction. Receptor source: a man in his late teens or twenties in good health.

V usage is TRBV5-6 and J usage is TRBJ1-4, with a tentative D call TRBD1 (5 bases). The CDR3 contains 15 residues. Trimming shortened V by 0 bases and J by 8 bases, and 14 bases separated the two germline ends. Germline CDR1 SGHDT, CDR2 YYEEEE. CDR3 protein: CASSLEQGGYEKLFF. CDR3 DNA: TGTGCCAGCAGCTTGGAGCAGGGAGGATACGAAAAACTGTTTTTT. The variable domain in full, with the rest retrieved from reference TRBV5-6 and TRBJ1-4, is DAGVTQSPTHLIKTRGQQVTLRCSPKSGHDTVSWYQQALGQGPQFIFQYYEEEERQRGNFPDRFSGHQFPNYSSELNVNALLLGDSALYLCASSLEQGGYEKLFFGSGTQLSVL.

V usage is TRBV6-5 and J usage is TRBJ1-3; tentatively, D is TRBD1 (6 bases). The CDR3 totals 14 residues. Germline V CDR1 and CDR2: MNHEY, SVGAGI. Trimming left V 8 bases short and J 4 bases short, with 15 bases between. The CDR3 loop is CASAEGGTGNTIYF. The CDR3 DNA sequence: TGTGCCAGCGCTGAGGGGGGTACCGGAAACACCATATATTTT.

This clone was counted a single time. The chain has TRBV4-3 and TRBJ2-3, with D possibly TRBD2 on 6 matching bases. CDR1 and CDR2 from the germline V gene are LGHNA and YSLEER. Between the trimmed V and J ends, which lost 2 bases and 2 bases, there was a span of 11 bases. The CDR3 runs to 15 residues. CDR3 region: CASSQTRDSTDTQYF. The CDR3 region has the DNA TGCGCCAGCAGCCAAACTCGGGACTCCACAGATACGCAGTATTTT.

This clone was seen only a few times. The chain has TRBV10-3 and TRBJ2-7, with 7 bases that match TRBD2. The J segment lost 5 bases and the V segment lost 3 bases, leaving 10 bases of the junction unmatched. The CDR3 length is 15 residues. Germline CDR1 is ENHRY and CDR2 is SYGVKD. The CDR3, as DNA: TGTGCCATCAGTGATAAGAGGGAGGGTCCCCACGAGCAGTACTTC. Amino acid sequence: CAISDKREGPHEQYF.

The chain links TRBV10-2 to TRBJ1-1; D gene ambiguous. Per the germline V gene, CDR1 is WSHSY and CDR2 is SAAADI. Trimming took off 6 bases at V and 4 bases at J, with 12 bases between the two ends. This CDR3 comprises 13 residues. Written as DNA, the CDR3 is TGCGCCAGCAGCGAGCAAAGGGCCACTGAAGCTTTCTTT. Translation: CASSEQRATEAFF.

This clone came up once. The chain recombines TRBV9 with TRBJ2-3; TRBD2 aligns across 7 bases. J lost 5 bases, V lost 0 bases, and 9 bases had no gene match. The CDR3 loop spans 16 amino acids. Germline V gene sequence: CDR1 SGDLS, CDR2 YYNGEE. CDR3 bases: TGTGCCAGCAGCGTAGGAACCAGCGGGGTTGTAGATACGCAGTATTTT. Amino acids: CASSVGTSGVVDTQYF.

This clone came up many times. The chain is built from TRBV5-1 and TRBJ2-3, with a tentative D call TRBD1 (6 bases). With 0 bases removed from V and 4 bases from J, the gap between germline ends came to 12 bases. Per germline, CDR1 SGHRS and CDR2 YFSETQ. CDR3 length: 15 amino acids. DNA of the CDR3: TGCGCCAGCAGCTTGGCACAGGGTCAGGCAGATACGCAGTATTTT. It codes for CASSLAQGQADTQYF.

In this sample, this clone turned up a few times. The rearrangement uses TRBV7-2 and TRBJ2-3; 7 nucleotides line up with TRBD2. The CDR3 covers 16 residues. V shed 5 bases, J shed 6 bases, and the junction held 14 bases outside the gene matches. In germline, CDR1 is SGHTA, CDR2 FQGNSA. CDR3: CASSPRGRVGGDTQYF. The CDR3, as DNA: TGTGCCAGCAGCCCACGCGGTAGGGTGGGAGGGGATACGCAGTATTTT.

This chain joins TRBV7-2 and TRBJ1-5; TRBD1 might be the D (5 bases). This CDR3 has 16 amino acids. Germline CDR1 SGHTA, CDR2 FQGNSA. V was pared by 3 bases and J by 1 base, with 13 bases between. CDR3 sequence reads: CASSLRQGGSNQPQHF. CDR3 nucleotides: TGTGCCAGCAGCTTGCGGCAGGGAGGGAGCAATCAGCCCCAGCATTTT.

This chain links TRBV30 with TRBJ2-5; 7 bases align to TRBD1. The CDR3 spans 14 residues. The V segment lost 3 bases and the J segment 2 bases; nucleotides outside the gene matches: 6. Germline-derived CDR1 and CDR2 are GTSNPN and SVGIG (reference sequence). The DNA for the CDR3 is TGTGCCTGGAGGTTAAGGGGGCAGCAAGAGACCCAGTACTTC. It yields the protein CAWRLRGQQETQYF.

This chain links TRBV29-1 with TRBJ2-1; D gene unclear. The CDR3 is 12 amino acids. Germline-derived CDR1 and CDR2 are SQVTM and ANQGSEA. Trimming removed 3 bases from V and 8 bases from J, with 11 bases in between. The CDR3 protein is CSVELSIDEQFF. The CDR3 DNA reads TGCAGCGTTGAGCTTAGTATCGATGAGCAGTTCTTC.

CDR3 DNA: TGTGCCAGCAGCTTAGGGGGCCCTGAAGCTTTCTTT. This sequence encodes CASSLGGPEAFF. This chain joins TRBV11-2 and TRBJ1-1, with a possible D match to TRBD1 (5 bases). CDR1 and CDR2 (germline): SGHAT, FQNNGV. CDR3 size: 12 residues. Trimming cost V 1 base and J 6 bases, with 6 bases left between them.

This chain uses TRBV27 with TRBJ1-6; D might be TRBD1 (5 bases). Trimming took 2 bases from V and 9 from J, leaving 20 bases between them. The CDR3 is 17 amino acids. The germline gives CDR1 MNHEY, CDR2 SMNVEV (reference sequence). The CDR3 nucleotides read TGTGCCAGCAGTTTAAACGGGCAGGGTTTGGGAGTTTCACCCCTCCACTTT. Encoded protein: CASSLNGQGLGVSPLHF.

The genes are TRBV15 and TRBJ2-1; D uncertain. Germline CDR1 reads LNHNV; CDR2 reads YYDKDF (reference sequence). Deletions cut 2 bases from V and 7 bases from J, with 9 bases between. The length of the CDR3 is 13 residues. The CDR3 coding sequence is TGTGCCACCAGCAGACAGGTCGATAATGAGCAGTTCTTC. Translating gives CATSRQVDNEQFF. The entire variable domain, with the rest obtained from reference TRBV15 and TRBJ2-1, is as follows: DAMVIQNPRYQVTQFGKPVTLSCSQTLNHNVMYWYQQKSSQAPKLLFHYYDKDFNNEADTPDNFQSRRPNTSFCFLDIRSPGLGDTAMYLCATSRQVDNEQFFGPGTRLTVL.

In DNA, the CDR3 is TGCGCCAGCAGCCCGGGACTAGCGGGGGGTTTCCGTTTAGCCAAAAACATTCAGTACTTC. It translates to CASSPGLAGGFRLAKNIQYF. The chain has TRBV5-1 and TRBJ2-4, with TRBD2 matching over 15 bases. The V segment lost 4 bases and the J segment 0 bases; nucleotides outside the gene matches: 11. The CDR3 sequence is 20 residues long. In germline, CDR1 is SGHRS, CDR2 YFSETQ. Looking up the rest from reference TRBV5-1 and TRBJ2-4 gives the full variable domain: KAGVTQTPRYLIKTRGQQVTLSCSPISGHRSVSWYQQTPGQGLQFLFEYFSETQRNKGNFPGRFSGRQFSNSRSEMNVSTLELGDSALYLCASSPGLAGGFRLAKNIQYFGAGTRLSVL.